A single sample is the source of the 9 T cell receptor beta chains below, sequenced in a study of blood T cells in healthy people across ages. With a J-beta primer mix and a sample-barcoded 5' primer, a second PCR ran about 7 to 11 cycles. TCRdb re-analysed the 5' RACE reads in MiXCR, keeping a single row per CDR3 protein. Of some 1.8 million distinct CDR3 sequences listed, around 40% are singletons. Sample: blood. The source is a human donor in good health.

This clonotype has a handful of counts. The chain joins TRBV18 to TRBJ1-1; the D gene is possibly TRBD1 (5 bases). CDR1 KGHSH and CDR2 LQKENI come from the germline V gene. The V end lost 3 bases, the J end lost 4 bases, and 12 bases lay between the germline ends. The CDR3 is 14 residues long. The CDR3 DNA is TGTGCCAGCTCACCGGAGGGGTCGGCCACTGAAGCTTTCTTT. It codes for CASSPEGSATEAFF.

To note about this clonotype: Given a much more abundant clone one base away, this may be a read error. V usage is TRBV7-2 and J usage is TRBJ2-1; no reliable D call. Looked up from germline, CDR1 is SGHTA and CDR2 is FQGNSA. The CDR3 is 14 residues long. The CDR3, as DNA: TGTGCCAGCAGCTTATGGGTTAGCCAGAATGAGCGGTTCTTC. Residues: CASSLWVSQNERFF.

This chain connects TRBV12-3 or TRBV12-4 to TRBJ2-2; D gene uncertain. This CDR3 is built from 15 residues. Trimming removed 5 bases at V and 6 bases at J, with 16 bases between. DNA for the CDR3: TGTGCCAGCAGTCAGACTGTCCGCCCTCCCGGGGAGCTGTTTTTT. Encoded protein: CASSQTVRPPGELFF.

In the case of this clonotype: The conserved phenylalanine or tryptophan is not found at the CDR3 terminus, so this likely reflects a read error. The CDR3 nucleotides read TGTGCCAGCAGCCAAGATAAAGGGACTAGCGGGGCCTACACCGGGGAGCTGTTTTCT. It codes for CASSQDKGTSGAYTGELFS. The chain is built from TRBV4-2 and TRBJ2-2, with 13 bases identical to TRBD2. V lost 0 bases to trimming and J lost 3 bases; unmatched junction nucleotides: 7. The CDR3 runs 19 residues. CDR1 and CDR2 (germline): LGHNA, YNFKEQ.

On this clonotype itself: A single base separates this from a much larger clone, so it may be a read error. This chain joins TRBV29-1 and TRBJ2-7, with D possibly being TRBD1 (5 bases). The germline CDR1 and CDR2 sequences are SQVTM and ANQGSEA. V lost 3 bases to trimming and J lost 2 bases, with 8 bases between them. The CDR3 runs to 12 residues. CDR3 loop: CSVDGRAYEQYF. Here the CDR3 DNA reads TGCAGCGTTGACGGCAGGGCCTACGAGCAGTACTTC.

The chain couples TRBV29-1 to TRBJ1-1; TRBD1 is a possible D gene (6 bases). The CDR3 runs to 12 residues. The V end lost 7 bases, the J end lost 5 bases, and 14 bases lay between the germline ends. Germline V gene lookup returns CDR1 SQVTM and CDR2 ANQGSEA. Here the CDR3 reads CSAVRGGTEAFF. CDR3 sequence (DNA): TGCAGCGCCGTGAGGGGGGGTACTGAAGCTTTCTTT.

This rearrangement joins TRBV7-2 to TRBJ2-4; no clear D. Judging by the DNA end, TRBJ2-7 fits better; the J call may be wrong. Germline assignment: CDR1 SGHTA and CDR2 FQGNSA. The CDR3 covers 14 residues. The CDR3 DNA reads TGTGCCAGCAGCCCCCAGATGAACCGGTACGAGCAGTACTTC. Encoded protein: CASSPQMNRYEQYF.

This chain joins TRBV15 and TRBJ1-1; maybe TRBD1 (5 bases). This CDR3 is built from 14 residues. The ends were cut back, 3 bases at V and 4 bases at J, with 12 bases in the middle. Germline CDR1 LNHNV, CDR2 YYDKDF (reference sequence). Here the CDR3 DNA reads TGTGCCACCAGCAGCGTGGGGGGGGGCACTGAAGCTTTCTTT. It encodes CATSSVGGGTEAFF.

The chain combines TRBV7-2 with TRBJ1-1, with D tentatively TRBD1 (5 bases). The CDR3 is 14 amino acids. The V and J ends lost 7 bases and 2 bases respectively, with 14 bases between them. The germline V gene encodes CDR1 SGHTA and CDR2 FQGNSA. The CDR3 loop is CASNFYRGNTEAFF. In DNA, the CDR3 is TGTGCCAGCAACTTTTATCGGGGCAACACTGAAGCTTTCTTT.